A single sample gave rise to the 26 T cell receptor beta chains below, sequenced in a study of blood T cell repertoires in COVID-19. The assay was immunoSEQ multiplex PCR, and TCRdb's table has in-frame clones only and misses some. The sample has approximately 76,000 clones, 60% to 75% seen once; the top ten hold approximately 34%. Sequenced material: peripheral blood. These receptors came from a woman between 65 and 79 years old with acute or convalescent COVID-19.

The chain carries TRBV29-1 and TRBJ1-2; D is uncertain. CDR3 length: 8 amino acids. CDR1 and CDR2 (germline): SQVTM, ANQGSEA. The CDR3 DNA is TGCACTCCTCAGGACTACACCTTC. Residues: CTPQDYTF.

This clone showed up just once. The chain is built from TRBV7-9 and TRBJ1-5; D unresolved. CDR1 is SEHNR, CDR2 FQNEAQ, per germline (reference sequence). V shed 6 bases and J shed 6 bases, with 12 bases lying between them. The CDR3 contains 13 residues. In nucleotides, the CDR3 is TGTGCCAGCAGTCTAGAGGGTGTTCAGCCCCAGCATTTT. Residues: CASSLEGVQPQHF. Variable domain in full (rest from reference TRBV7-9 and TRBJ1-5): DTGVSQNPRHKITKRGQNVTFRCDPISEHNRLYWYRQTLGQGPEFLTYFQNEAQLEKSRLLSDRFSAERPKGSFSTLEIQRTEQGDSAMYLCASSLEGVQPQHFGDGTRLSIL.

The chain joins TRBV6-5 to TRBJ1-5; D perhaps matches TRBD1 (5 bases). V dropped 4 bases and J dropped 4 bases, with 8 bases sitting between them. Germline V lookup: CDR1 MNHEY, CDR2 SVGAGI. This CDR3 spans 13 amino acids. CDR3 sequence reads: CASSFDRNQPQHF. The DNA for the CDR3 is TGTGCCAGCAGTTTCGACAGAAATCAGCCCCAGCATTTT.

V is TRBV30 and J is TRBJ1-6, with D perhaps TRBD1 (5 bases). Germline loops: CDR1 GTSNPN, CDR2 SVGIG (reference sequence). Trimming stripped 5 bases from V and 7 bases from J, with 12 bases between. The CDR3 spans 13 residues. CDR3 bases: TGTGCCTGGCTCCGCGGGACGAATTCACCCCTCCACTTT. Encoded protein: CAWLRGTNSPLHF.

The J gene is TRBJ2-1, the V gene TRBV5-4, with D perhaps matching TRBD2 (6 bases). The CDR3 runs to 14 residues. Trimming pared 0 bases from V and 9 bases from J, leaving 13 bases between. Germline V gene sequence: CDR1 SGHNT, CDR2 YYREEE (reference sequence). The DNA of the CDR3 is TGTGCCAGCAGCTTGGGGGGGACTGCGATTGAGCAGTTCTTC. It is translated as CASSLGGTAIEQFF.

This sequence joins TRBV5-4 and TRBJ2-2, with a possible D match to TRBD1 (6 bases). CDR3 size: 14 residues. The germline V gene encodes CDR1 SGHNT and CDR2 YYREEE (reference sequence). Trimming took 4 bases from V and 4 from J, leaving 11 bases between them. DNA of the CDR3: TGTGCCAGCAGCCTCAAAGGGGGCACCGGGGAGCTGTTTTTT. This encodes CASSLKGGTGELFF.

V and J are TRBV3-1 (or the pseudogene TRBV3-2) and TRBJ1-5; TRBD1 agrees at 7 bases. This CDR3 has 14 residues. The J segment lost 7 bases and the V segment lost 0 bases, leaving 3 bases of the junction unmatched. Germline V gene sequence: CDR1 LGHDT, CDR2 YNNKEL (reference sequence). DNA of the CDR3: TGTGCCAGCAGCCAAGAAGGGGGCGAGCAGCCCCAGCATTTT. Translating gives CASSQEGGEQPQHF.

The chain employs TRBV27 and TRBJ1-2; D possibly corresponds to TRBD1 (6 bases). V lost 2 bases to trimming and J lost 6 bases, with 10 bases between them. This CDR3 is built from 13 residues. Germline CDR1 is MNHEY and CDR2 is SMNVEV (reference sequence). The CDR3 nucleotides read TGTGCCAGCAGTTTACAGGGGCAGGATGGCTACACCTTC. Protein sequence: CASSLQGQDGYTF.

This clone was found many times. Here the CDR3 omits its conserved ending phenylalanine or tryptophan, so a read error is the likely source. No DNA is shown, since the ends of the CDR3 on it are uncertain; the CDR3 is the one TCRdb lists. CDR3 sequence: CASSIRVL. V gene TRBV19 combines with J gene TRBJ1-2. The CDR3 sequence runs 8 residues, both termini included. From germline, CDR1 is LNHDA and CDR2 SQIVND (reference sequence).

This chain uses TRBV5-1 with TRBJ2-7; 7 bases align to TRBD2. J gave up 3 bases and V 2 bases, and 5 bases lay outside the gene matches. CDR3 length equals 14 residues. The germline gives CDR1 SGHRS, CDR2 YFSETQ. CDR3 loop: CASSFAGVDYEQYF. CDR3 in DNA: TGCGCCAGCAGCTTTGCGGGAGTGGACTACGAGCAGTACTTC.

V and J are TRBV4-1 and TRBJ1-1, with unresolved D. V lost 0 bases and J 6 bases, leaving 5 bases between the germline ends. Germline assignment: CDR1 MGHRA and CDR2 YSYEKL. This CDR3 spans 12 amino acids. The CDR3 sequence is CASSQDTAEAFF. CDR3 coding DNA: TGCGCCAGCAGCCAAGATACGGCTGAAGCTTTCTTT.

This clone appeared a few times. The chain's CDR3 is CASSLDSGSGEAFF. The DNA for the CDR3 is TGTGCCAGCAGCTTAGATAGTGGGAGCGGTGAAGCTTTCTTT. This chain uses TRBV11-3 with TRBJ1-1; D gene unclear. The germline V gene has CDR1 SGHNT and CDR2 YENEEA. The CDR3 is 14 residues long. Trimming took 0 bases from V and 7 from J, leaving 12 bases between them.

The chain is built from TRBV18 and TRBJ1-2; D gene uncertain. This CDR3 contains 16 residues. The germline CDR1 and CDR2 sequences are KGHSH and LQKENI. V was trimmed by 3 bases and J by 2 bases, leaving 16 bases between them. CDR3: CASSPESNFPNYGYTF. The CDR3 region has the DNA TGTGCCAGCTCACCCGAGTCTAATTTTCCCAACTATGGCTACACCTTC.

The rearrangement uses TRBV7-8 and TRBJ2-1, with D maybe TRBD2 (6 bases). From germline, CDR1 is SGHVS and CDR2 FQNEAQ. V shed 5 bases and J shed 0 bases, with 14 bases lying between them. The CDR3 is 16 residues long. The DNA for the CDR3 is TGTGCCAGCAGCCTGGTACACGGGAGCTCCTACAATGAGCAGTTCTTC. This encodes CASSLVHGSSYNEQFF.

The chain recombines TRBV28 with TRBJ2-7; TRBD2 might be the D (6 bases). This CDR3 is 14 amino acids long. Germline V CDR1 and CDR2: MDHEN, SYDVKM. V was pared by 8 bases and J by 0 bases, with 14 bases between. The CDR3 sequence: CASENSGSSYEQYF. CDR3 nucleotide sequence: TGTGCCAGCGAAAATAGCGGAAGCTCCTACGAGCAGTACTTC.

The gene calls are TRBV3-1 (or the pseudogene TRBV3-2) and TRBJ1-1, with D unresolved. This CDR3 has 14 residues. Germline loops: CDR1 LGHDT, CDR2 YNNKEL (reference sequence). Trimming took off 4 bases at V and 3 bases at J, with 12 bases between the two ends. The CDR3 here is CASSLIPGDTEAFF. As DNA, the CDR3 is TGTGCCAGCAGCCTAATTCCAGGTGACACTGAAGCTTTCTTT.

In regard to this clone: Compared with germline, one end of the junction differs, possibly owing to a read error. The chain carries TRBV2 and TRBJ2-3; TRBD1 matches at 8 bases. Germline V gene data show CDR1 as SNHLY and CDR2 as FYNNEI. The CDR3 runs to 16 residues. The CDR3 DNA follows: TGTGCCAGCAGAGAAGGACAGGGAGGTAGTTTGGATACGCAGTATTTT. Its translation is CASREGQGGSLDTQYF.

The chain employs TRBV19 and TRBJ1-1; D is unclear. Trimming took off 4 bases at V and 3 bases at J, with 9 bases between the two ends. CDR3 size: 13 residues. Germline CDR1 is LNHDA and CDR2 is SQIVND (reference sequence). The CDR3 spells CASSKQIDTEAFF. The DNA of the CDR3 is TGTGCCAGTAGTAAACAGATAGACACTGAAGCTTTCTTT.

The chain carries TRBV19 and TRBJ2-5, with 7 bases that match TRBD1. This CDR3 has 15 amino acids. V gave up 8 bases and J gave up 0 bases; unmatched junction bases: 9. Germline CDR1 and CDR2: LNHDA and SQIVND (reference sequence). DNA for the CDR3: TGTGCCAGTGGTCCGGGACAGATACACCAAGAGACCCAGTACTTC. Amino acid sequence: CASGPGQIHQETQYF.

This chain uses TRBV7-8 with TRBJ2-3; tentative D call: TRBD2 (6 bases). V lost 3 bases and J 2 bases, leaving 9 bases between the germline ends. The CDR3 extends over 14 amino acids. In germline, CDR1 is SGHVS, CDR2 FQNEAQ. CDR3 amino acids: CASSFGGDTDTQYF. In DNA form, the CDR3 reads TGTGCCAGCAGCTTCGGGGGAGACACAGATACGCAGTATTTT.

The genes are TRBV6-5 and TRBJ2-2, with D hard to call. Germline V gives CDR1 MNHEY, CDR2 SVGAGI. Trimming took off 11 bases at V and 6 bases at J, with 13 bases between the two ends. The CDR3 loop spans 12 amino acids. The CDR3 loop reads CAALKPPGELFF. The CDR3, as DNA: TGTGCCGCCCTTAAGCCCCCCGGGGAGCTGTTTTTT.

CDR3 region: CASMGAGPEAFF. CDR3 nucleotide sequence: TGTGCCAGTATGGGGGCCGGACCTGAAGCTTTCTTT. The chain couples TRBV19 to TRBJ1-1, with TRBD1 as a possible D gene (6 bases). V was clipped by 7 bases and J by 6 bases, with 12 bases between them. Germline V lookup: CDR1 LNHDA, CDR2 SQIVND (reference sequence). This CDR3 is built from 12 residues.

This clone has a single count. The rearrangement uses TRBV21-1 and TRBJ2-1; the tabulated D call, TRBD2, remains unverified against the DNA. TRBV21-1 is shown as a pseudogene. The CDR3 length is 16 residues. The DNA for the CDR3 is TGTGCCAGCAGCAACTTAGCGAAAAGCTCCTACAATGAGCAGTTCTTC. Translation: CASSNLAKSSYNEQFF.

V and J are TRBV6-6 and TRBJ2-7; TRBD1 might be the D (5 bases). This CDR3 has 12 residues. V was clipped by 8 bases and J by 1 base, with 9 bases between them. Germline V CDR1 and CDR2: MNHNY, SVGAGI (reference sequence). The CDR3 nucleotides are TGTGCCAGCTCGCAGGGTTCCTACGAGCAGTACTTC. Translating gives CASSQGSYEQYF.

V usage is TRBV3-1 (or the pseudogene TRBV3-2) and J usage is TRBJ1-2, with TRBD1 as a possible D gene (6 bases). V lost 4 bases and J 7 bases, leaving 22 bases between the germline ends. The V gene's germline CDR1 is LGHDT and CDR2 YNNKEL (reference sequence). The CDR3 covers 16 residues. CDR3 DNA sequence: TGTGCCAGCAGCCCCATCTTTGTGAAGGGGGAAGGTGGCTACACCTTC. Its protein is CASSPIFVKGEGGYTF.

This clone was found once. The chain combines TRBV3-1 (or the pseudogene TRBV3-2) with TRBJ1-1, with 10 bases fitting TRBD1. Trimming took 1 base from V and 5 from J; bases not matched to a gene: 10. Germline values: CDR1 LGHDT, CDR2 YNNKEL (reference sequence). The CDR3 runs to 17 residues. The CDR3 here is CASSQVPGQGRVTEAFF. CDR3 nucleotides: TGTGCCAGCAGCCAAGTCCCGGGACAGGGGAGGGTAACTGAAGCTTTCTTT.